A single sample gave rise to the 18 T cell receptor beta chains below, sequenced in a study of shared clonotypes between healthy human individuals. Clones were sequenced by immunoSEQ multiplex PCR, and TCRdb holds only the in-frame ones, with some missing. Of approximately 1.5 million clones in the sample, 95% to 99% are singletons; the top ten hold roughly 0.4%. Sequencing was carried out using naive CD4+ T cells sorted from blood. Subset noted: CD45RA+ positively selected. The receptor set was obtained from a man between 25 and 39 years old in good health.

On this clone: Other nucleotide sequences from this sample produce the same CDR3. The chain uses TRBV28 and TRBJ2-7, with 7 nucleotides matching TRBD2. This CDR3 is 14 amino acids long. Trimming cost V 1 base and J 4 bases; bases outside gene matches: 4. Germline CDR1 MDHEN, CDR2 SYDVKM. The CDR3 loop is CASSLSGRAYEQYF. CDR3 nucleotide sequence: TGTGCCAGCAGTTTATCGGGGAGGGCGTACGAGCAGTACTTC.

The chain joins TRBV19 to TRBJ2-5; TRBD1 aligns across 9 bases. The CDR3 length is 16 residues. Germline CDR1 reads LNHDA; CDR2 reads SQIVND (reference sequence). Losses at the gene ends were 5 bases for V and 3 bases for J; bases not matched to a gene: 10. CDR3 in DNA: TGTGCCAGTAGTCCCAGCTTGACAGGGGGGAAAGAGACCCAGTACTTC. Translated: CASSPSLTGGKETQYF.

The chain couples TRBV5-1 to TRBJ2-5, with 9 positions matching TRBD1. Germline lookup yields CDR1 SGHRS and CDR2 YFSETQ. V was clipped by 0 bases and J by 4 bases; unmatched bases: 4. The CDR3 length is 15 residues. The CDR3 DNA is TGCGCCAGCAGCTTGGGACAGGGGGTGGCAGAGACCCAGTACTTC. It yields the protein CASSLGQGVAETQYF. Based on the CDR3 plus reference TRBV5-1 and TRBJ2-5, the full variable domain is KAGVTQTPRYLIKTRGQQVTLSCSPISGHRSVSWYQQTPGQGLQFLFEYFSETQRNKGNFPGRFSGRQFSNSRSEMNVSTLELGDSALYLCASSLGQGVAETQYFGPGTRLLVL.

The chain joins TRBV28 to TRBJ2-7, with D tentatively TRBD1 (7 bases). The CDR3 length is 15 residues. V lost 8 bases and J lost 4, with 21 bases in between. CDR1 is MDHEN and CDR2 is SYDVKM in the germline V gene. The CDR3 protein is CASSLSQGGRYEQYF. The DNA for the CDR3 is TGTGCCAGCTCATTGAGTCAGGGGGGTCGGTACGAGCAGTACTTC.

The chain employs TRBV5-1 and TRBJ2-3; 8 positions agree with TRBD1. The germline gives CDR1 SGHRS, CDR2 YFSETQ. J gave up 2 bases and V 4 bases, and 3 bases lay outside the gene matches. The CDR3 totals 14 residues. The CDR3 nucleotides are TGCGCCAGCAGCCACAGGGGGGACACAGATACGCAGTATTTT. The encoded protein is CASSHRGDTDTQYF.

V gene TRBV15 combines with J gene TRBJ1-2; TRBD1 is a possible D gene (5 bases). Trimming shortened V by 3 bases and J by 2 bases, and 13 bases separated the two germline ends. Germline CDR1 reads LNHNV; CDR2 reads YYDKDF (reference sequence). The CDR3 runs 15 residues. CDR3 amino acids: CATSSQGRANYGYTF. The CDR3 nucleotides are TGTGCCACCAGCAGCCAGGGTAGGGCCAACTATGGCTACACCTTC.

J is TRBJ1-2 and V is TRBV29-1; TRBD1 might be the D (6 bases). The V gene lost 0 bases and the J gene lost 8 bases, with 10 bases spanning the gap. The CDR3 contains 12 residues. Germline CDR1 SQVTM, CDR2 ANQGSEA. The CDR3 sequence is CSVEDRGFGYTF. CDR3 DNA sequence: TGCAGCGTTGAAGACAGGGGTTTCGGCTACACCTTC. Based on the CDR3 plus reference TRBV29-1 and TRBJ1-2, the full variable domain is SAVISQKPSRDICQRGTSLTIQCQVDSQVTMMFWYRQQPGQSLTLIATANQGSEATYESGFVIDKFPISRPNLTFSTLTVSNMSPEDSSIYLCSVEDRGFGYTFGSGTRLTVV.

The genes are TRBV5-1 and TRBJ2-3, with D possibly being TRBD1 (5 bases). V lost 0 bases, J lost 3 bases, and 8 bases lay in between. The CDR3 is 14 amino acids. In germline, CDR1 is SGHRS, CDR2 YFSETQ. CDR3 sequence (DNA): TGCGCCAGCAGCTTGGTCCGACAGACAGATACGCAGTATTTT. This sequence encodes CASSLVRQTDTQYF.

The genes are TRBV2 and TRBJ1-5; TRBD1 agrees at 7 bases. In germline, CDR1 is SNHLY, CDR2 FYNNEI. There are 15 residues in the CDR3. Trimming cost V 5 bases and J 9 bases; bases outside gene matches: 13. CDR3 DNA sequence: TGTGCCAGCAGTAAAACGGGACAGTGGAGGGGGCCCCAGCATTTT. Translating gives CASSKTGQWRGPQHF.

This chain links TRBV7-2 with TRBJ2-1; 11 nucleotides match TRBD2. Looked up from germline, CDR1 is SGHTA and CDR2 is FQGNSA. This CDR3 is built from 12 residues. V lost 5 bases to trimming and J lost 13 bases; unmatched junction nucleotides: 4. The CDR3 DNA sequence: TGTGCCAGCAGCACTCTAGCGGGAGGCCAGTTCTTC. Translation gives CASSTLAGGQFF. The full variable domain, rest sourced from reference TRBV7-2 and TRBJ2-1, is GAGVSQSPSNKVTEKGKDVELRCDPISGHTALYWYRQSLGQGLEFLIYFQGNSAPDKSGLPSDRFSAERTGGSVSTLTIQRTQQEDSAVYLCASSTLAGGQFFGPGTRLTVL.

About this clone itself: Distinct nucleotide sequences in the sample also encode this CDR3. The chain combines TRBV5-1 with TRBJ2-5; D ambiguous. Trimming removed 1 base from V and 3 bases from J, with 10 bases in between. Germline V gene data show CDR1 as SGHRS and CDR2 as YFSETQ. CDR3 length: 14 amino acids. The CDR3 sequence is CASSLIAGEETQYF. The CDR3 coding sequence is TGCGCCAGCAGCTTGATTGCAGGTGAAGAGACCCAGTACTTC.

The V and J genes are TRBV18 and TRBJ2-7, with a weak D call TRBD1 (6 bases). This CDR3 has 15 residues. Germline assignment: CDR1 KGHSH and CDR2 LQKENI. Trimming stripped 5 bases from V and 5 bases from J, with 19 bases between. CDR3 sequence reads: CASSGQTSNFNEQYF. As DNA, the CDR3 is TGTGCCAGCTCAGGACAGACGAGCAACTTCAACGAGCAGTACTTC.

The chain is built from TRBV27 and TRBJ2-1, with 7 nucleotides matching TRBD2. Germline V gene lookup returns CDR1 MNHEY and CDR2 SMNVEV (reference sequence). V shed 5 bases and J 6 bases; nucleotides not matched to a gene: 16. This CDR3 region has 17 residues. The CDR3 sequence is CASSPLPLADVTNEQFF. In nucleotides, the CDR3 is TGTGCCAGCAGTCCCCTCCCGCTAGCGGACGTAACCAATGAGCAGTTCTTC.

The V call is TRBV18, the J call TRBJ2-7; TRBD1 might be the D (5 bases). V lost 5 bases and J lost 3, with 11 bases in between. Germline V CDR1 and CDR2: KGHSH, LQKENI. The CDR3 is 13 amino acids. This chain's CDR3 is CASSSRRGYEQYF. CDR3 nucleotides: TGTGCCAGCTCATCACGTAGGGGCTACGAGCAGTACTTC.

The chain joins TRBV6-1 to TRBJ2-7; TRBD2 matches at 7 bases. Unmatched junction bases numbered 11, after V lost 10 bases and J lost 2 bases. Germline V lookup: CDR1 MNHNS, CDR2 SASEGT. The CDR3 runs 14 residues. The CDR3 nucleotides read TGTGCCACCGAAAGCGGGACGGCGACCTACGAGCAGTACTTC. This codes for CATESGTATYEQYF.

The chain employs TRBV28 and TRBJ2-1, with 10 positions matching TRBD2. Looked up from germline, CDR1 is MDHEN and CDR2 is SYDVKM. Unmatched junction bases numbered 14, after V lost 4 bases and J lost 8 bases. The CDR3 loop spans 17 amino acids. CDR3 sequence (DNA): TGTGCCAGCAGTTCCCCTCTAGCGGGAGCCTACAATCATGAGCAGTTCTTC. Residues: CASSSPLAGAYNHEQFF. The whole variable domain, remainder taken from reference TRBV28 and TRBJ2-1, is DVKVTQSSRYLVKRTGEKVFLECVQDMDHENMFWYRQDPGLGLRLIYFSYDVKMKEKGDIPEGYSVSREKKERFSLILESASTNQTSMYLCASSSPLAGAYNHEQFFGPGTRLTVL.

The CDR3 reads CASSATPGLAGRSYEQYF. The CDR3 DNA reads as TGTGCCAGCAGCGCTACCCCGGGACTAGCGGGACGGTCCTACGAGCAGTACTTC. V gene TRBV28 combines with J gene TRBJ2-7; TRBD2 aligns across 13 bases. Germline V gene lookup returns CDR1 MDHEN and CDR2 SYDVKM. The CDR3 runs 18 residues. V lost 6 bases and J lost 1; bases outside the gene matches: 12.

V and J are TRBV2 and TRBJ2-5, with 7 bases aligning to TRBD1. Germline V gives CDR1 SNHLY, CDR2 FYNNEI. The CDR3 is 13 amino acids. Trimming removed 8 bases from V and 8 bases from J; junction bases left unmatched: 11. CDR3 DNA sequence: TGTGCCAGCTTAAGACAGGGCCGGCAAACCCAGTACTTC. Amino acids: CASLRQGRQTQYF. Full variable domain (outside the CDR3, taken from reference TRBV2 and TRBJ2-5): EPEVTQTPSHQVTQMGQEVILRCVPISNHLYFYWYRQILGQKVEFLVSFYNNEISEKSEIFDDQFSVERPDGSNFTLKIRSTKLEDSAMYFCASLRQGRQTQYFGPGTRLLVL.